A single sample is the source of the 17 T cell receptor beta chains below, sequenced in a study of cytomegalovirus exposure and HLA in healthy donors. Sequencing was performed with immunoSEQ multiplex PCR; in TCRdb, only in-frame clones are kept and a portion is missing. Of tens of thousands of clones listed, 85% are singletons. The sequencing input was PBMCs. The receptors come from a man aged 18-30 years in good health and CMV-seropositive.

Only a few counts were recorded for this clone. The CDR3 carries no conserved terminal phenylalanine or tryptophan, so it likely arises from a read error. Because the CDR3's place on the DNA is in doubt, the DNA is left out and the CDR3 is given as listed by TCRdb. This chain connects TRBV19 to TRBJ2-7; the D segment call TRBD1 is taken from the table without a DNA check. Germline CDR1 and CDR2: LNHDA and SQIVND (reference sequence). From its first to its last residue, the CDR3 has 10 amino acids. The CDR3 reads CAYPRDRLSG.

The CDR3 here is CASSPDSYGYTF. DNA of the CDR3: TGTGCCAGCAGTCCGGACAGCTATGGCTACACCTTC. This rearrangement joins TRBV28 to TRBJ1-2; weak D call: TRBD1 (6 bases). The V gene's germline CDR1 is MDHEN and CDR2 SYDVKM. The CDR3 is 12 amino acids. V was pared by 5 bases and J by 4 bases, with 8 bases between.

This clone was observed a few times. The gene calls are TRBV4-2 and TRBJ1-1, with unresolved D. The V end was cut by 0 bases, the J end by 4 bases, with 9 bases between. The germline V gene encodes CDR1 LGHNA and CDR2 YNFKEQ. There are 14 residues in the CDR3. Here the CDR3 reads CASSQDQVITEAFF. CDR3 bases: TGTGCCAGCAGCCAAGATCAGGTCATCACTGAAGCTTTCTTT.

There are a few counts of this clone. CDR3 nucleotides: TGCGCCAGCAGCCAAGTTGGGGGGTCCAGCGAGCAGTACTTC. Amino acid sequence: CASSQVGGSSEQYF. J is TRBJ2-7 and V is TRBV4-1; D may be TRBD2 (6 bases). Per germline, CDR1 MGHRA and CDR2 YSYEKL. Trimming removed 1 base at V and 6 bases at J, with 13 bases between. The CDR3 spans 14 residues.

The CDR3 is CAWSPLRGGKETQYF. The CDR3 DNA reads TGTGCCTGGAGTCCGTTAAGGGGAGGGAAAGAGACCCAGTACTTC. The V call is TRBV30, the J call TRBJ2-5; 7 positions match TRBD2. The length of the CDR3 is 15 residues. The germline CDR1 and CDR2 sequences are GTSNPN and SVGIG (reference sequence). The J segment lost 3 bases and the V segment lost 2 bases, leaving 9 bases of the junction unmatched.

This CDR3 reads CASSTLDSGNYGYTF. CDR3 in DNA: TGCGCCAGCAGCACCTTGGACAGCGGAAACTATGGCTACACCTTC. The chain employs TRBV5-1 and TRBJ1-2; D may be TRBD1 (6 bases). Germline loops: CDR1 SGHRS, CDR2 YFSETQ. V lost 4 bases, J lost 2 bases, and 15 bases lay in between. The CDR3 totals 15 residues.

The J gene is TRBJ2-1, the V gene TRBV14; D perhaps matches TRBD2 (6 bases). The CDR3 covers 17 residues. CDR1 and CDR2 (germline): SGHDN, FVKESK. V lost 3 bases, J lost 8 bases, and 23 bases lay in between. CDR3 DNA sequence: TGTGCCAGCAGCCACGACGACGGGACTCCCGTTTCTGATGAGCAGTTCTTC. Its translation is CASSHDDGTPVSDEQFF.

This clone has just one count. The V gene is TRBV30, the J gene TRBJ1-3; 8 bases align to TRBD1. V trimming: 4 bases; J trimming: 2 bases; junction bases outside the gene matches: 4. CDR1 and CDR2 from the germline V gene are GTSNPN and SVGIG (reference sequence). CDR3 length equals 14 residues. In DNA form, the CDR3 reads TGTGCCTGGAACCCGGGACAGGCTGGAAACACCATATATTTT. This encodes CAWNPGQAGNTIYF.

This rearrangement joins TRBV4-1 to TRBJ2-7; D ambiguous. This CDR3 comprises 13 residues. The V end was cut by 0 bases, the J end by 1 base, with 4 bases between. Germline V CDR1 and CDR2: MGHRA, YSYEKL. The CDR3 nucleotides are TGCGCCAGCAGCCAAGACAAATCCTACGAGCAGTACTTC. As protein: CASSQDKSYEQYF.

The chain has TRBV2 and TRBJ1-1, with 10 bases lining up with TRBD1. V lost 6 bases to trimming and J lost 7 bases; unmatched junction nucleotides: 2. The CDR3 loop spans 12 amino acids. Germline lookup yields CDR1 SNHLY and CDR2 FYNNEI. CDR3 DNA: TGTGCCAGCAGCGGGACAGGGGTTGAAGCTTTCTTT. It yields the protein CASSGTGVEAFF.

The rearrangement uses TRBV5-1 and TRBJ2-5; TRBD2 is a possible D gene (6 bases). The V gene lost 5 bases and the J gene lost 5 bases, with 16 bases spanning the gap. This CDR3 contains 14 residues. Germline V gene lookup returns CDR1 SGHRS and CDR2 YFSETQ. CDR3 amino acids: CASSIGGPKETQYF. The CDR3 coding sequence is TGCGCCAGCAGTATAGGAGGGCCTAAGGAGACCCAGTACTTC.

This clone has a single count. The rearrangement links TRBV7-9 to TRBJ2-7; D gene ambiguous. Trimming cost V 2 bases and J 2 bases, with 10 bases left between them. The length of the CDR3 is 14 residues. CDR1 is SEHNR and CDR2 is FQNEAQ in the germline V gene (reference sequence). This CDR3 is CASSLLERPYEQYF. For the CDR3, the DNA is TGTGCCAGCAGCTTACTTGAGCGACCCTACGAGCAGTACTTC.

The chain joins TRBV30 to TRBJ1-1; no definite D call. V gave up 3 bases and J gave up 1 base, with 15 bases separating them. Germline-derived CDR1 and CDR2 are GTSNPN and SVGIG (reference sequence). The CDR3 contains 15 residues. The CDR3 DNA reads TGTGCCTGGAGCGGGCCGGGGTGGAGGAACACTGAAGCTTTCTTT. It specifies CAWSGPGWRNTEAFF.

The sample holds one count of this clone. This chain joins TRBV5-1 and TRBJ2-3; 9 nucleotides align to TRBD2. CDR1 and CDR2 from the germline V gene are SGHRS and YFSETQ. The CDR3 runs to 16 residues. J was trimmed by 8 bases and V by 4 bases; bases with no gene match: 14. DNA of the CDR3: TGCGCCAGCAGCCCCGCTCTGGCGGGAGGGACAAGTACGCAGTATTTT. This codes for CASSPALAGGTSTQYF. The whole variable domain, remainder taken from reference TRBV5-1 and TRBJ2-3, is KAGVTQTPRYLIKTRGQQVTLSCSPISGHRSVSWYQQTPGQGLQFLFEYFSETQRNKGNFPGRFSGRQFSNSRSEMNVSTLELGDSALYLCASSPALAGGTSTQYFGPGTRLTVL.

This clone was detected many times. This chain connects TRBV4-2 to TRBJ2-2, with 11 bases that match TRBD2. The CDR3 runs 15 residues. Germline CDR1 LGHNA, CDR2 YNFKEQ. V was clipped by 1 base and J by 6 bases; unmatched bases: 1. CDR3 amino acids: CASSQGLAGSGELFF. The CDR3 nucleotides are TGTGCCAGCAGCCAAGGACTAGCGGGATCCGGGGAGCTGTTTTTT.

This clone was seen once. The chain links TRBV5-1 to TRBJ2-3; maybe TRBD2 (6 bases). This CDR3 is built from 16 residues. Between the trimmed V and J ends, which lost 3 bases and 1 base, there was a span of 15 bases. Germline values: CDR1 SGHRS, CDR2 YFSETQ. The chain's CDR3 is CASSSGPGLGTDTQYF. CDR3 nucleotides: TGCGCCAGCAGCTCAGGACCGGGACTCGGCACAGATACGCAGTATTTT.

The rearrangement uses TRBV15 and TRBJ2-7; D unclear. This CDR3 spans 16 amino acids. Germline V CDR1 and CDR2: LNHNV, YYDKDF (reference sequence). V was trimmed by 1 base and J by 4 bases, leaving 17 bases between them. Written as DNA, the CDR3 is TGTGCCACCAGCAGAGCCTTAAGAGGTCATGGATACGAGCAGTACTTC. Translation: CATSRALRGHGYEQYF.